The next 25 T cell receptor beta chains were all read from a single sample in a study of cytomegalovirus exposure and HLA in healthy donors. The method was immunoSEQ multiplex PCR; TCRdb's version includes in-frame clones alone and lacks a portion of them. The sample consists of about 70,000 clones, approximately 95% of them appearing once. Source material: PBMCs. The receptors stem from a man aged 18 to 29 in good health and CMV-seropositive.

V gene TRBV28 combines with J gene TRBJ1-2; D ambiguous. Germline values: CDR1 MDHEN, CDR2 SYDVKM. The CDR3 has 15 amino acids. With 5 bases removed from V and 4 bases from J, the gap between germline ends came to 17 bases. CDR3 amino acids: CASSLTELVPYGYTF. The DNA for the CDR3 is TGTGCCAGCAGTCTCACCGAGCTGGTCCCCTATGGCTACACCTTC.

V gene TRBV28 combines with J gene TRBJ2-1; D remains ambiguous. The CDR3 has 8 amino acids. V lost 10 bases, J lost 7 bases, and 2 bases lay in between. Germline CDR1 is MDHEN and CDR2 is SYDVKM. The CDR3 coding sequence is TGTGCCATAAATGAGCAGTTCTTC. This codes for CAINEQFF.

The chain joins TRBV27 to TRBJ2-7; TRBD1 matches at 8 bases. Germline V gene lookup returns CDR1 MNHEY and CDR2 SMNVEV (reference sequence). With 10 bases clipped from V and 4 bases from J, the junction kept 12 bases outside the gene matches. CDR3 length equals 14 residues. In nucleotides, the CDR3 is TGTGCCACCACGCTAGGACAGGGTGCGTACGAGCAGTACTTC. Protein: CATTLGQGAYEQYF.

The DNA of the CDR3 is TGTGCCATCAGTGAACGACAGGGGATCTACGAGCAGTACTTC. Protein: CAISERQGIYEQYF. This sequence joins TRBV10-3 and TRBJ2-7; TRBD1 aligns across 8 bases. The germline CDR1 and CDR2 sequences are ENHRY and SYGVKD. The V and J ends lost 3 bases and 3 bases, in that order; junction bases with no gene match: 4. The CDR3 covers 14 residues.

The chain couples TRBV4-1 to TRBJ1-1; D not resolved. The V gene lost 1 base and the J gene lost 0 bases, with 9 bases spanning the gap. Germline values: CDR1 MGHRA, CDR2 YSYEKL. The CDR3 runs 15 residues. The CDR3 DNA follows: TGCGCCAGCAGCCAAGTCGGGAATATGAACACTGAAGCTTTCTTT. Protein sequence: CASSQVGNMNTEAFF.

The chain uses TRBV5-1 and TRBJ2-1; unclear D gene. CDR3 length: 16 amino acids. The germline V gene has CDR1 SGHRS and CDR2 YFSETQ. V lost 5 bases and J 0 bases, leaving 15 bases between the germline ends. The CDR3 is CASSELSLSSYNEQFF. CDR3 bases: TGCGCCAGCAGTGAGCTGAGCCTTAGCTCCTACAATGAGCAGTTCTTC.

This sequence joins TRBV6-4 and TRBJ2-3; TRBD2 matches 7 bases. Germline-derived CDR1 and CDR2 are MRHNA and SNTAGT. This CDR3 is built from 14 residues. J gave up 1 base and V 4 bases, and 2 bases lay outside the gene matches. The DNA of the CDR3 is TGTGCCAGCAGTGTGAGCGGGGGCACAGATACGCAGTATTTT. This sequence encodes CASSVSGGTDTQYF.

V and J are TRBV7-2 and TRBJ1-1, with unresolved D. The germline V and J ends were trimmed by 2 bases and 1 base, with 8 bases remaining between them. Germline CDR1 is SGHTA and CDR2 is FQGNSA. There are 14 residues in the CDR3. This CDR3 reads CASSLTEKNTEAFF. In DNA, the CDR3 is TGTGCCAGCAGCTTAACAGAAAAGAACACTGAAGCTTTCTTT.

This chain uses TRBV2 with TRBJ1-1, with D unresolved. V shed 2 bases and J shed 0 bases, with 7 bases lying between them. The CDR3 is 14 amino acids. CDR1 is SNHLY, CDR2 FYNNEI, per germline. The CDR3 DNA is TGTGCCAGCAGTGAACAGGTAATGAACACTGAAGCTTTCTTT. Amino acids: CASSEQVMNTEAFF.

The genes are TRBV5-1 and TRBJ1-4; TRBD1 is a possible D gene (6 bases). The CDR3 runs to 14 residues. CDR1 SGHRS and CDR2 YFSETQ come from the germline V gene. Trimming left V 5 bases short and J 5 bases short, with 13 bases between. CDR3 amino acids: CASSTGQQNEKLFF. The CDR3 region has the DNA TGCGCCAGCAGTACCGGACAGCAGAATGAAAAACTGTTTTTT.

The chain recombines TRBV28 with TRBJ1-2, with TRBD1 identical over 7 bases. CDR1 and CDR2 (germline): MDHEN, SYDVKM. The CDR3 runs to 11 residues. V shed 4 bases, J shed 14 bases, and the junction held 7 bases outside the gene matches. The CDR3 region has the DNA TGTGCCAGCAGTTCCCGGACAGGAAAGACCTTC. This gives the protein CASSSRTGKTF.

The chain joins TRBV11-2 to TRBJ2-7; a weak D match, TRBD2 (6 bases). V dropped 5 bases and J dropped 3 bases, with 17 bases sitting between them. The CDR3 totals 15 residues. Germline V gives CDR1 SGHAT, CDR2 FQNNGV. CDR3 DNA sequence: TGTGCCAGCAGCGCTGCGGCGGGAAGTCACTACGAGCAGTACTTC. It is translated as CASSAAAGSHYEQYF.

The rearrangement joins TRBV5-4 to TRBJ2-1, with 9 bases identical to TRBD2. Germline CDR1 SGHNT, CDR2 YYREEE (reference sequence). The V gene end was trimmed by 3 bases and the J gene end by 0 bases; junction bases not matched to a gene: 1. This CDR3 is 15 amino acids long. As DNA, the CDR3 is TGTGCCAGCAGCTATAGCGGGGGCTCCTACAATGAGCAGTTCTTC. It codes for CASSYSGGSYNEQFF. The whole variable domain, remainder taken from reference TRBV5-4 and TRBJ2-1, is ETGVTQSPTHLIKTRGQQVTLRCSSQSGHNTVSWYQQALGQGPQFIFQYYREEENGRGNFPPRFSGLQFPNYSSELNVNALELDDSALYLCASSYSGGSYNEQFFGPGTRLTVL.

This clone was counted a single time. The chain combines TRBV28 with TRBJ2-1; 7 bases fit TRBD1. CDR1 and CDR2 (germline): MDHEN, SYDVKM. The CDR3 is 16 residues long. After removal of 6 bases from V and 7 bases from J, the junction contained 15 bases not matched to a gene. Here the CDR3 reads CASRPEGRGILNEQFF. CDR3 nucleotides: TGTGCCAGCAGACCCGAGGGCAGGGGGATTTTAAATGAGCAGTTCTTC. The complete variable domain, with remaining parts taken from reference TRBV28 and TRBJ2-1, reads DVKVTQSSRYLVKRTGEKVFLECVQDMDHENMFWYRQDPGLGLRLIYFSYDVKMKEKGDIPEGYSVSREKKERFSLILESASTNQTSMYLCASRPEGRGILNEQFFGPGTRLTVL.

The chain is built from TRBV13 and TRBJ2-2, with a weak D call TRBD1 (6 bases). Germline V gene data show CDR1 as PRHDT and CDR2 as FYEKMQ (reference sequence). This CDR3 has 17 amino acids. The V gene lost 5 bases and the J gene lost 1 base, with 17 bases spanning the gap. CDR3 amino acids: CASSKPGHLRNTGELFF. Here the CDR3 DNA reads TGTGCCAGCAGCAAACCGGGACATCTCCGGAACACCGGGGAGCTGTTTTTT.

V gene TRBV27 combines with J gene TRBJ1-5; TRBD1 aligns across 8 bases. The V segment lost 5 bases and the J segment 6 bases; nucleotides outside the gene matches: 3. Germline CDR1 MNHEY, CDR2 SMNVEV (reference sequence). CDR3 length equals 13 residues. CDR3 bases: TGTGCCAGCAGTGTCCAGGGGGCTCAGCCCCAGCATTTT. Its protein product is CASSVQGAQPQHF.

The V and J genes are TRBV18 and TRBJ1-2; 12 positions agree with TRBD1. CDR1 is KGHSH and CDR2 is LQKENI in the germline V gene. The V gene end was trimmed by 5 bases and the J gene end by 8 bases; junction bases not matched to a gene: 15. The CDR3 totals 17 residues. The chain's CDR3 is CASSTKTGTGGAGGYTF. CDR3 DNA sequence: TGTGCCAGCTCAACCAAGACCGGGACAGGGGGCGCTGGGGGCTACACCTTC.

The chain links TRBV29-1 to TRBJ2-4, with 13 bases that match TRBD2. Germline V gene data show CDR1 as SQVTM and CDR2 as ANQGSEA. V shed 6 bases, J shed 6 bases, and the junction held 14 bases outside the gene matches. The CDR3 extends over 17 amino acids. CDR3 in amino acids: CSVVLAGGPGGGNIQYF. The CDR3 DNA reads TGCAGCGTGGTACTAGCGGGAGGGCCAGGGGGCGGAAACATTCAGTACTTC.

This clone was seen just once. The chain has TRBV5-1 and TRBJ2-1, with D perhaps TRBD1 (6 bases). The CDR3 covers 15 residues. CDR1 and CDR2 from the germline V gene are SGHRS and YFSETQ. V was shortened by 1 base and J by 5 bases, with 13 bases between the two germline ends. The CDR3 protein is CASSLSGQKNNEQFF. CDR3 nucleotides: TGCGCCAGCAGCTTGTCGGGACAAAAAAACAATGAGCAGTTCTTC.

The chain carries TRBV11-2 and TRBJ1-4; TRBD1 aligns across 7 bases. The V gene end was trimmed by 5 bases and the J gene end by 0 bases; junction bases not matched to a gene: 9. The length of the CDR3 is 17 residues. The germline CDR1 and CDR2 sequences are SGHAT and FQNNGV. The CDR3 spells CASSEGDSLSTNEKLFF. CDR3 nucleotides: TGTGCCAGCAGCGAAGGGGACAGCCTTTCAACTAATGAAAAACTGTTTTTT. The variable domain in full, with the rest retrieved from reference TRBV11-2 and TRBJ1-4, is EAGVAQSPRYKIIEKRQSVAFWCNPISGHATLYWYQQILGQGPKLLIQFQNNGVVDDSQLPKDRFSAERLKGVDSTLKIQPAKLEDSAVYLCASSEGDSLSTNEKLFFGSGTQLSVL.

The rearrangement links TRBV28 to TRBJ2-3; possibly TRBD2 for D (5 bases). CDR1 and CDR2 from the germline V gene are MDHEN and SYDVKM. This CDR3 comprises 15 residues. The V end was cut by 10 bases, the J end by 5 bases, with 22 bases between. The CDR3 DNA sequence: TGTGCCACCATGGACTCGGGTGGGCCCGGAGATACGCAGTATTTT. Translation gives CATMDSGGPGDTQYF.

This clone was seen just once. In nucleotides, the CDR3 is TGTGCCAGCAGTTTAGCCCCAGGACAGAGGGGGGGCGAGCAGTACTTC. Translation gives CASSLAPGQRGGEQYF. The V and J genes are TRBV28 and TRBJ2-7; D perhaps matches TRBD2 (7 bases). Germline CDR1 is MDHEN and CDR2 is SYDVKM. Trimming took 2 bases from V and 6 from J, leaving 20 bases between them. CDR3 length: 16 amino acids.

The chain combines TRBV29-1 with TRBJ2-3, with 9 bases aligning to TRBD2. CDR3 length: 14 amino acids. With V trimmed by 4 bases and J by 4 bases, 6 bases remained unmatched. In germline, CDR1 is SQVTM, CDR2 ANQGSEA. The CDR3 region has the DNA TGCAGCGTTGTTCGGCGGGAGGGTCCAGATACGCAGTATTTT. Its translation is CSVVRREGPDTQYF.

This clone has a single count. The CDR3: CASSWAGRDEQYF. The CDR3 coding sequence is TGTGCCAGCTCCTGGGCGGGCCGGGACGAGCAGTACTTC. V is TRBV7-9 and J is TRBJ2-7; D perhaps matches TRBD2 (5 bases). Germline values: CDR1 SEHNR, CDR2 FQNEAQ (reference sequence). This CDR3 is built from 13 residues. Trimming removed 8 bases from V and 5 bases from J, with 16 bases in between.

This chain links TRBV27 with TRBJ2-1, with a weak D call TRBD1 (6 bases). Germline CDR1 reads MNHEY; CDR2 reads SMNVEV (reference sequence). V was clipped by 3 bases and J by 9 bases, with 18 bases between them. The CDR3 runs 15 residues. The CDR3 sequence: CASSFRGHILVEQFF. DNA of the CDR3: TGTGCCAGCAGTTTCAGGGGACATATTTTAGTTGAGCAGTTCTTC.